The rows below give T cell receptor beta chains drawn from one sample of a study of control samples from healthy donors and cancer patients. Using immunoSEQ multiplex PCR, the repertoire was profiled, and TCRdb retains in-frame clones only, with some absent. The table includes 170,000 or so clones, 80% to 95% detected once. The sequenced sample was blood. The receptors stem from a woman aged 40 to 50 in good health. CDR3s include the opening cysteine and the closing phenylalanine or tryptophan. The order of the fields is D gene, J gene, clone size, V gene, CDR3 protein, CDR3 DNA. A D gene is named only where the DNA matches it firmly. The size entry is marked missing in some rows and otherwise reads once, few, many or a size class.

NA,TRBJ2-7,NA,TRBV21-1,CASSKGRDGIYEQYF,TGTGCCAGCAGCAAAGGTCGGGACGGTATCTACGAGCAGTACTTC
NA,TRBJ1-2,once,TRBV3-1/TRBV3-2,CASSRRWDRLAYGYTF,TGTGCCAGCAGCCGCCGTTGGGACCGACTTGCCTATGGCTACACCTTC
NA,TRBJ1-6,once,TRBV5-1,CASSVGGAIPISPLHF,TGCGCCAGCAGCGTGGGGGGCGCGATCCCCATTTCACCCCTCCACTTT
NA,TRBJ1-1,NA,TRBV3-1/TRBV3-2,CASSQAPWGDDEAFF,TGTGCCAGCAGCCAAGCGCCTTGGGGGGATGATGAAGCTTTCTTT
NA,TRBJ1-2,NA,TRBV29-1,CSGLRGDGYTF,TGCAGCGGGCTCAGGGGCGATGGCTACACCTTC
NA,TRBJ1-3,NA,TRBV5-6,CASSLGLGGNTIYF,TGTGCCAGCAGCTTGGGGCTTGGAGGAAACACCATATATTTT
TRBD2,TRBJ2-7,NA,TRBV27,CASSLLGRGGGSSYEQYF,TGTGCCAGCAGTTTATTAGGGCGGGGCGGGGGGAGCTCCTACGAGCAGTACTTC
TRBD2,TRBJ2-5,NA,TRBV10-3,CAINSGGASQETQYF,TGTGCCATCAATAGCGGGGGGGCTTCCCAAGAGACCCAGTACTTC
NA,TRBJ1-5,once,TRBV20-1,CSASRSGLGNQPQHF,TGCAGTGCTAGTCGTTCAGGGTTGGGAAATCAGCCCCAGCATTTT
NA,TRBJ1-2,NA,TRBV6-1,CASSEARGLGKYGYTF,TGTGCCAGCAGTGAAGCGCGGGGATTAGGGAAATATGGCTACACCTTC
NA,TRBJ1-5,NA,TRBV6-5,CASTQQSQPQHF,TGTGCCAGCACCCAGCAGAGCCAGCCCCAGCATTTT
NA,TRBJ2-7,NA,TRBV4-1,CASSQDGRDEQYF,TGCGCCAGCAGCCAAGATGGGAGAGACGAGCAGTACTTC
NA,TRBJ1-1,once,TRBV14,CASPLGGTYNTEAFF,TGTGCCAGCCCCCTGGGGGGGACATACAACACTGAAGCTTTCTTT
NA,TRBJ1-2,NA,TRBV3-1/TRBV3-2,CASSQAPDNYGYTF,TGTGCCAGCAGCCAAGCCCCCGATAACTATGGCTACACCTTC
TRBD1,TRBJ1-6,NA,TRBV9,CASSQGQGGNSPLHF,TGTGCCAGCAGCCAAGGACAGGGAGGTAATTCACCCCTCCACTTT
NA,TRBJ1-1,NA,TRBV2,CASGQATEAFF,TGTGCCAGCGGTCAAGCGACTGAAGCTTTCTTT
TRBD2,TRBJ2-7,NA,TRBV11-2,CASTLSLGEGSYEQYF,TGTGCCAGCACCCTGTCATTGGGGGAGGGGTCCTACGAGCAGTACTTC
TRBD1,TRBJ1-6,NA,TRBV6-6,CASSPYPYRDRGFSRGSPLHF,TGTGCCAGCAGTCCCTACCCTTACCGGGACAGGGGATTTTCGAGAGGTTCACCCCTCCACTTT
NA,TRBJ1-1,NA,TRBV27,CASSYNIEGTEAFF,TGTGCCAGCAGCTACAACATCGAAGGCACTGAAGCTTTCTTT
NA,TRBJ2-3,NA,TRBV4-2,CASSQGHSTDTQYF,TGTGCCAGCAGCCAAGGGCATAGCACAGATACGCAGTATTTT
NA,TRBJ2-7,NA,TRBV5-4,CASSLGYEQYF,TGTGCCAGCAGCTTGGGATACGAGCAGTACTTC
NA,TRBJ2-3,NA,TRBV27,CASSGTSTDTQYF,TGTGCCAGCTCGGGGACTAGCACAGATACGCAGTATTTT
NA,TRBJ1-1,NA,TRBV4-1,CASSQDQGVGTEAFF,TGCGCCAGCAGCCAAGATCAGGGTGTAGGCACTGAAGCTTTCTTT
NA,TRBJ2-5,NA,TRBV2,CASSDRSPSQYF,TGTGCCAGCAGTGATCGGTCGCCCTCCCAGTACTTC
NA,TRBJ1-6,NA,TRBV5-1,CASSSIGGTGDSPLHF,TGCGCCAGCAGTTCCATCGGTGGGACCGGGGATTCACCCCTCCACTTT
TRBD2,TRBJ2-1,NA,TRBV3-1/TRBV3-2,CASSPSGGRSGGLGEQFF,TGTGCCAGCAGCCCCTCGGGGGGTAGGAGCGGGGGCCTGGGTGAGCAGTTCTTC
NA,TRBJ1-2,NA,TRBV7-2,CASSLRSGDGYTF,TGTGCCAGCAGCTTAAGATCGGGGGATGGCTACACCTTC
TRBD1,TRBJ2-7,NA,TRBV6-5,CASAEGQVLPEQYF,TGTGCCAGCGCGGAGGGACAGGTTCTCCCCGAGCAGTACTTC
NA,TRBJ1-4,once,TRBV18,CASSPDSGNEKLFF,TGTGCCAGCTCACCAGATTCGGGGAATGAAAAACTGTTTTTT
NA,TRBJ2-7,NA,TRBV5-1,CASSAESYEQYF,TGCGCCAGCAGTGCAGAGTCCTACGAGCAGTACTTC
NA,TRBJ1-1,few,TRBV6-5,CASSYGGTPEAFF,TGTGCCAGCAGTTATGGGGGAACCCCTGAAGCTTTCTTT
NA,TRBJ1-1,NA,TRBV6-1,CASSEEGRNTEAFF,TGTGCCAGCAGCGAAGAGGGGAGGAACACTGAAGCTTTCTTT
NA,TRBJ2-7,NA,TRBV11-2,CASSPRGRGPYEQYF,TGTGCCAGCAGCCCGCGTGGGAGGGGGCCTTACGAGCAGTACTTC
NA,TRBJ1-2,NA,TRBV14,CASSQDPLGGYTF,TGTGCCAGCAGCCAAGATCCCCTGGGTGGCTACACCTTC
NA,TRBJ2-1,NA,TRBV6-5,CASSYGLVSNEQFF,TGTGCCAGCAGTTACGGGCTGGTGAGCAATGAGCAGTTCTTC
NA,TRBJ1-1,NA,TRBV5-1,CASSLPGDTEAFF,TGCGCCAGCAGCTTGCCGGGGGACACTGAAGCTTTCTTT
NA,TRBJ2-7,NA,TRBV2,CASLLDGAYEQYF,TGTGCCAGCCTTCTGGACGGGGCCTACGAGCAGTACTTC
NA,TRBJ1-6,NA,TRBV6-2/TRBV6-3,CASSYSPVYNSPLHF,TGTGCCAGCAGTTACTCGCCTGTCTATAATTCACCCCTCCACTTT
NA,TRBJ2-3,NA,TRBV12-3/TRBV12-4,CASTEADTQYF,TGTGCCAGCACCGAAGCAGATACGCAGTATTTT
TRBD1,TRBJ2-1,NA,TRBV6-1,CASSELGQGNEQFF,TGTGCCAGCAGTGAATTGGGACAGGGCAATGAGCAGTTCTTC
TRBD2,TRBJ2-5,once,TRBV4-1,CASSQDTSGYETQYF,TGCGCCAGCAGCCAAGATACTAGCGGGTACGAGACCCAGTACTTC
NA,TRBJ2-2,NA,TRBV19,CASRDWRGTGELFF,TGTGCCAGTAGAGACTGGAGAGGTACCGGGGAGCTGTTTTTT
TRBD1,TRBJ1-3,NA,TRBV6-6,CASGQGVSGNTIYF,TGTGCCAGCGGACAGGGGGTCTCTGGAAACACCATATATTTT
TRBD1,TRBJ1-5,NA,TRBV19,CASIAGQGTFGNQPQHF,TGTGCCAGTATAGCCGGACAGGGCACCTTTGGCAATCAGCCCCAGCATTTT
NA,TRBJ2-6,NA,TRBV5-4,CAIRTGENSGANVLTF,TGTGCCATCCGAACAGGCGAAAACTCTGGGGCCAACGTCCTGACTTTC
TRBD1,TRBJ2-7,NA,TRBV6-5,CASSYRGQGGTYEQYF,TGTGCCAGCAGTTACCGCGGACAGGGGGGTACCTACGAGCAGTACTTC
TRBD1,TRBJ2-7,few,TRBV13,CASSASGQGSHEQYF,TGTGCCAGCAGCGCTTCGGGACAGGGGTCCCACGAGCAGTACTTC
TRBD1,TRBJ1-2,NA,TRBV7-9,CASSLWDREGYGYTF,TGTGCCAGCAGCTTATGGGACAGGGAAGGCTATGGCTACACCTTC
NA,TRBJ2-4,NA,TRBV7-2,CASSSGAKNIQYF,TGTGCCAGCAGCTCCGGGGCCAAAAACATTCAGTACTTC
NA,TRBJ1-1,once,TRBV13,CASSLLTNTEAFF,TGTGCCAGCAGCTTACTGACGAACACTGAAGCTTTCTTT
TRBD1,TRBJ2-7,few,TRBV2,CASSPRQGSSYEQYF,TGTGCCAGCAGTCCCCGACAGGGAAGCTCCTACGAGCAGTACTTC
TRBD1,TRBJ1-1,few,TRBV20-1,CSASSLGQGLTEAFF,TGCAGTGCTAGTAGTTTGGGACAGGGTTTAACTGAAGCTTTCTTT
TRBD2,TRBJ2-3,NA,TRBV5-6,CASSLGLAGAADTQYF,TGTGCCAGCAGCTTGGGACTAGCGGGGGCGGCGGATACGCAGTATTTT